This T cell receptor beta chain originates from a study of OX40 agonist ivuxolimab in advanced cancers. Study-wide context: Enrollees could have had prior anti-PD-1, anti-PD-L1 or anti-CTLA-4 therapy, which more than 30% had received. Overall study findings and caveats: Expanded clones were, on average, more numerous among CD8+ T cells than CD4+. In the expanded peripheral T cells, antigen specificity was never determined.

As for this clone: Its antigen is still unknown.

Assay: immunoSEQ multiplex PCR; the TCRdb copy retains only in-frame clones and omits some. In the table there are approximately 62,000 clones, roughly 87% of which are singletons. Blood sampling took place at baseline, cycle 4 day 1, and cycle 7 day 1. The V gene's germline CDR1 is DFQATT and CDR2 SNEGSKA (reference sequence). V was clipped by 3 bases and J by 6 bases, with 4 bases between them. The CDR3 is 10 amino acids. This chain connects TRBV20-1 to TRBJ2-3; D is uncertain. The receptor was derived from an adult with an advanced solid tumor such as melanoma, head and neck, liver or kidney cancer. The source was CD4+ or CD8+ T cells sorted from blood, collected in a trial of the OX40 agonist ivuxolimab. The CDR3 spells CSASFDTQYF. DNA for the CDR3: TGCAGTGCTAGCTTTGATACGCAGTATTTT.